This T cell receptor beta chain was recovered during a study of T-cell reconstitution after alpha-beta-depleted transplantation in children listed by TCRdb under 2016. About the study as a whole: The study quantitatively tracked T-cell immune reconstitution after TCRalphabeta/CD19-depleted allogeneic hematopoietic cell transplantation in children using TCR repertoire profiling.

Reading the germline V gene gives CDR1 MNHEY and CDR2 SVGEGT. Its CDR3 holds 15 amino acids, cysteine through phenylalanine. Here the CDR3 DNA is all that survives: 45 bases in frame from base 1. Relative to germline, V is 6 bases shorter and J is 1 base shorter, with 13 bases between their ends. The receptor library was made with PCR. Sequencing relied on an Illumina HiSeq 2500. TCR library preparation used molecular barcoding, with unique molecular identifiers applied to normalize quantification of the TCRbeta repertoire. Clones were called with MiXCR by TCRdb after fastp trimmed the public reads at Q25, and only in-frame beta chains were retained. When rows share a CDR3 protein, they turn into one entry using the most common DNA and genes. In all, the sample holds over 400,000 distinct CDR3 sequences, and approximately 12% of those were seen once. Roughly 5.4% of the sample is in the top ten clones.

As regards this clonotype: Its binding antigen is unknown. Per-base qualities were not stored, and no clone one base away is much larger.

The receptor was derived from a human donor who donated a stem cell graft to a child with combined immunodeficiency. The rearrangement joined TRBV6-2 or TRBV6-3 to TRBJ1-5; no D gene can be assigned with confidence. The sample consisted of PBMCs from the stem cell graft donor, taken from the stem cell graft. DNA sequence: TGTGCCAGCAGCCTCTGGGCAGCCAGCAATCAGCCCCAGCATTTT. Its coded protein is CASSLWAASNQPQHF.